This T cell receptor (beta chain) is from a study of response to subunit inactivated influenza vaccine. Study-wide points: Every seasonal influenza vaccination brings in few new T cells, the authors suggested.

TCRdb reprocessed the RT-PCR reads with MiXCR, giving one entry per CDR3 protein. The sample includes 540,000 or so distinct CDR3 sequences, over 10% of them seen just once. The sample holds many counts of this clonotype. Its antigen is unknown. Unmatched junction bases numbered 5, after V lost 1 base and J lost 5 bases. The CDR3 is 14 residues long. Germline V gene data show CDR1 as LNHNV and CDR2 as YYDKDF (reference sequence). This receptor was obtained from a man in his forties or fifties who received an inactivated influenza vaccine. The sequencing here drew on PBMCs from blood, taken roughly 48 days after vaccination. The J gene is TRBJ2-7, the V gene TRBV15; 7 nucleotides align to TRBD1. This CDR3 is CATSRGTGSDEQYF. The CDR3 DNA is TGTGCCACCAGCAGAGGGACAGGTAGCGACGAGCAGTACTTC. Looking up the rest from reference TRBV15 and TRBJ2-7 gives the full variable domain: DAMVIQNPRYQVTQFGKPVTLSCSQTLNHNVMYWYQQKSSQAPKLLFHYYDKDFNNEADTPDNFQSRRPNTSFCFLDIRSPGLGDTAMYLCATSRGTGSDEQYFGPGTRLTVT.